This record concerns one TCR beta chain sequence. The second PCR ran roughly 6 to 11 cycles with a sample-barcoded 5' primer and J-beta primers. TCRdb fed the 5' RACE reads into MiXCR, producing one record per CDR3 protein. The data contain about 1.7 million distinct CDR3 sequences, under 30% of them singletons. These data are taken from a study of blood T cells in healthy people across ages. With V trimmed by 1 base and J by 1 base, 4 bases remained unmatched. Germline assignment: CDR1 LNHDA and CDR2 SQIVND (reference sequence). There are 16 residues in the CDR3. The receptor was derived from a young woman in good health. The chain is built from TRBV19 and TRBJ2-7; 10 positions match TRBD1. Sequencing was performed on blood. The CDR3 DNA is TGTGCCAGTAGTATAGGGACAGGGGGACGATCCTACGAGCAGTACTTC. The encoded protein is CASSIGTGGRSYEQYF.